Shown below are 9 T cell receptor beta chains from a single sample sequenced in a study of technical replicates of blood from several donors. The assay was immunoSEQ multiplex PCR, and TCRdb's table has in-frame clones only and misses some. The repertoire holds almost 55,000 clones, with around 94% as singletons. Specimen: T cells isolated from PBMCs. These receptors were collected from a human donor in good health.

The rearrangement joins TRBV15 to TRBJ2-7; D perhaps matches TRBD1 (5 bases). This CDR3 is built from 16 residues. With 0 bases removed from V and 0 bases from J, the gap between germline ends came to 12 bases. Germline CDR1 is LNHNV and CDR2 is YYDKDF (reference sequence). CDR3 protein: CATSRDSRASSYEQYF. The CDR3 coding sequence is TGTGCCACCAGCAGAGATTCCAGGGCCAGCTCCTACGAGCAGTACTTC.

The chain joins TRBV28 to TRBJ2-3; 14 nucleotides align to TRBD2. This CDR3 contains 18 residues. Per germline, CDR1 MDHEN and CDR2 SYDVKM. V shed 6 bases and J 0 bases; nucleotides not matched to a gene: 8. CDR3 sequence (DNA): TGTGCCAGCAGAGGACTAGCGGGGGGAAAGACAAGCACAGATACGCAGTATTTT. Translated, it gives CASRGLAGGKTSTDTQYF.

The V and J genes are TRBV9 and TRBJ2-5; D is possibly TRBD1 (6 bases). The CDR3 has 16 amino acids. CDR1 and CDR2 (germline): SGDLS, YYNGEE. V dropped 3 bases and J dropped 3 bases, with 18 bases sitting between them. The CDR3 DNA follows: TGTGCCAGCAGCGCCCGGGGATATAACAGGGAAGAGACCCAGTACTTC. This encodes CASSARGYNREETQYF.

CDR3 coding DNA: TGTGCCAGCAGCCAAGACAGGGGTGTGAACACCGGGGAGCTGTTTTTT. Protein: CASSQDRGVNTGELFF. The rearrangement joins TRBV14 to TRBJ2-2; D possibly corresponds to TRBD1 (6 bases). This CDR3 spans 16 amino acids. Germline loops: CDR1 SGHDN, CDR2 FVKESK. The V end lost 0 bases, the J end lost 1 base, and 9 bases lay between the germline ends.

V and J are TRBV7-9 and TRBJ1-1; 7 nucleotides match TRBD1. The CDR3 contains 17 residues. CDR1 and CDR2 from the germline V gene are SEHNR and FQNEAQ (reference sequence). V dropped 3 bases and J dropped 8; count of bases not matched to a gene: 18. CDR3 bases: TGTGCCAGCAGCTTTCTCCCGGACAGGAGGGGGTATGTCGAAGCTTTCTTT. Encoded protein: CASSFLPDRRGYVEAFF. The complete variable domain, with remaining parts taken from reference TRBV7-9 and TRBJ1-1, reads DTGVSQNPRHKITKRGQNVTFRCDPISEHNRLYWYRQTLGQGPEFLTYFQNEAQLEKSRLLSDRFSAERPKGSFSTLEIQRTEQGDSAMYLCASSFLPDRRGYVEAFFGQGTRLTVV.

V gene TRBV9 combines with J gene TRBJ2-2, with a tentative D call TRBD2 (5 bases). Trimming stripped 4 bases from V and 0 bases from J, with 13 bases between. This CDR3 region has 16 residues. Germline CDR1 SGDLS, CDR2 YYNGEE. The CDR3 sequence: CASSSSGFPNTGELFF. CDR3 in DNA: TGTGCCAGCAGCTCCTCGGGGTTCCCGAACACCGGGGAGCTGTTTTTT.

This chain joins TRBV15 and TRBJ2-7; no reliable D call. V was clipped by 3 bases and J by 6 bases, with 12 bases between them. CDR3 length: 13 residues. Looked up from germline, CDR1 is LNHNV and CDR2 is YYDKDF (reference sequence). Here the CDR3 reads CATSSELVGEQYF. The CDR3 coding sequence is TGTGCCACCAGCAGTGAGCTGGTCGGCGAGCAGTACTTC. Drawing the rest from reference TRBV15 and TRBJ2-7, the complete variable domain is DAMVIQNPRYQVTQFGKPVTLSCSQTLNHNVMYWYQQKSSQAPKLLFHYYDKDFNNEADTPDNFQSRRPNTSFCFLDIRSPGLGDTAMYLCATSSELVGEQYFGPGTRLTVT.

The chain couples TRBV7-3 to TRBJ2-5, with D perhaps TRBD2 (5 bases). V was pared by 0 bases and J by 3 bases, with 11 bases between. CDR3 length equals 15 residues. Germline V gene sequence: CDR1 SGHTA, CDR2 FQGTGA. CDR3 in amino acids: CASSLTGLAKETQYF. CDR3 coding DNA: TGTGCCAGCAGCTTAACGGGCCTAGCCAAAGAGACCCAGTACTTC.

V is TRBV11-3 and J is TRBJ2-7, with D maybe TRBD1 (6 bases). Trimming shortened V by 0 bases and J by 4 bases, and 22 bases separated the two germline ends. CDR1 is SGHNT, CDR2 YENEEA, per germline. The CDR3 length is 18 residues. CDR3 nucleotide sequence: TGTGCCAGCAGCTTAGATGGAAATCCGGGACAACCTCCGTACGAGCAGTACTTC. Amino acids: CASSLDGNPGQPPYEQYF.